What follows describes a single T cell receptor beta chain. Its antigen is still unknown. The data are from a study of shared clonotypes between healthy human individuals. The study's findings and limits: The study drew on few donors, limiting represented genetic and exposure-history diversity.

The V end was cut by 0 bases, the J end by 6 bases, with 16 bases between. The germline gives CDR1 SGDLS, CDR2 YYNGEE. This CDR3 has 16 amino acids. Data came from immunoSEQ multiplex PCR; TCRdb stores just in-frame clones and leaves some out. The table has approximately 1.5 million clones, under 99% seen once. Sample: naive CD4+ T cells sorted from blood. Subset specified: CD45RA+ positively selected. The chain recombines TRBV9 with TRBJ2-1; possibly TRBD1 or TRBD2 for D (5 bases each). The clonotype originates from a man aged 25 to 40 in good health. The CDR3 DNA follows: TGTGCCAGCAGCGTAGTAGTGGGCCGGGGCACCAATGAGCAGTTCTTC. This encodes CASSVVVGRGTNEQFF.